The text below deals with one T cell receptor beta chain. TCRdb's table, derived via immunoSEQ multiplex PCR, lists solely in-frame clones and lacks some. The sample includes 250,000 to 400,000 clones, 85% of them seen just once. This sample is drawn from a study of blood T cell repertoires in COVID-19. The overall study: Both acute and convalescent COVID-19 samples were obtained from the United States, Italy and Spain.

This CDR3 is built from 16 residues. V dropped 2 bases and J dropped 0 bases, with 16 bases sitting between them. Germline V CDR1 and CDR2: GTSNPN, SVGIG (reference sequence). The rearrangement uses TRBV30 and TRBJ1-1; D remains unclear. This receptor was taken from a woman aged 25 to 39 who had been exposed to COVID-19. The sample was PBMCs or T cells enriched from blood (not recorded which). Written as DNA, the CDR3 is TGTGCCTGGAGTCCACCCGGTCTACGTATGAACACTGAAGCTTTCTTT. Its protein product is CAWSPPGLRMNTEAFF. Combining the CDR3 with reference TRBV30 and TRBJ1-1 gives the whole variable domain SQTIHQWPATLVQPVGSPLSLECTVEGTSNPNLYWYRQAAGRGLQLLFYSVGIGQISSEVPQNLSASRPQDRQFILSSKKLLLSDSGFYLCAWSPPGLRMNTEAFFGQGTRLTVV.